One and the same sample provided the 11 T cell receptor beta chains below, sequenced in a study of blood T cell repertoires in COVID-19 (TCRdb year 2020). Preparation of the library involved the immunoSEQ multiplex PCR assay. This immuneACCESS table, as held by TCRdb, lists in-frame sequences with V and J called but not all clones. Of the missing ones, under half trace to an unresolved V gene in checked studies; the others have no known cause. This sample gives approximately 400,000 clones in total; approximately 88% of them show up just once. The biggest ten clones account for 10% to 15% of the sample. The sample consisted of peripheral blood. The receptors were sampled from a woman between 45 and 65 years old with COVID-19, enrolled during active disease.

The chain combines TRBV4-2 with TRBJ2-6, with a tentative D call TRBD1 (6 bases). Germline assignment: CDR1 LGHNA and CDR2 YNFKEQ. There are 18 residues in the CDR3. V gave up 4 bases and J gave up 0 bases, with 16 bases separating them. CDR3 bases: TGTGCCAGCAGCCCTTTGGCAGGGGTTCTCTCTGGGGCCAACGTCCTGACTTTC. Translated, it gives CASSPLAGVLSGANVLTF.

This clone came up a few times. The chain has TRBV2 and TRBJ1-5; D is perhaps TRBD1 (5 bases). Trimming left V 3 bases short and J 9 bases short, with 9 bases between. Per germline, CDR1 SNHLY and CDR2 FYNNEI. CDR3 length: 12 residues. In nucleotides, the CDR3 is TGTGCCAGCAGTGATCAGGGCGGGCCCCAGCATTTT. Protein sequence: CASSDQGGPQHF. Complete variable domain (other parts from reference TRBV2 and TRBJ1-5): EPEVTQTPSHQVTQMGQEVILRCVPISNHLYFYWYRQILGQKVEFLVSFYNNEISEKSEIFDDQFSVERPDGSNFTLKIRSTKLEDSAMYFCASSDQGGPQHFGDGTRLSIL.

The CDR3 DNA follows: TGTGCCAGCAGTGTGATAGCGGAAGATACGCAGTATTTT. Translating gives CASSVIAEDTQYF. This chain links TRBV2 with TRBJ2-3, with D perhaps matching TRBD2 (6 bases). The CDR3 is 13 amino acids. The germline V and J ends were trimmed by 4 bases and 5 bases, with 10 bases remaining between them. CDR1 and CDR2 (germline): SNHLY, FYNNEI.

The gene calls are TRBV7-8 and TRBJ2-7; weak D call: TRBD2 (5 bases). V lost 5 bases and J 4 bases, leaving 15 bases between the germline ends. The CDR3 is 14 amino acids. Looked up from germline, CDR1 is SGHVS and CDR2 is FQNEAQ. The CDR3 bases are TGTGCCAGCAGCGTCAACTCGGGGAAGTACGAGCAGTACTTC. It codes for CASSVNSGKYEQYF.

The chain combines TRBV3-1 (or the pseudogene TRBV3-2) with TRBJ2-3, with 8 bases identical to TRBD2. From germline, CDR1 is LGHDT and CDR2 YNNKEL (reference sequence). The CDR3 length is 16 residues. V trimming: 4 bases; J trimming: 6 bases; junction bases outside the gene matches: 12. In DNA, the CDR3 is TGTGCCAGCAGCCCCCGGACTAGCCCAATAGGGGATACGCAGTATTTT. It is translated as CASSPRTSPIGDTQYF.

The V and J genes are TRBV30 and TRBJ1-1; TRBD1 agrees at 11 bases. Germline V gene lookup returns CDR1 GTSNPN and CDR2 SVGIG (reference sequence). CDR3 length: 14 amino acids. J was trimmed by 12 bases and V by 5 bases; bases with no gene match: 14. CDR3 sequence (DNA): TGTGCCTGGCCGTCAGGACAGGGGGCTGATAAGACTTTCTTT. It specifies CAWPSGQGADKTFF.

The chain recombines TRBV30 with TRBJ2-5; D gene ambiguous. Germline V gene sequence: CDR1 GTSNPN, CDR2 SVGIG (reference sequence). V shed 1 base and J shed 11 bases, with 11 bases lying between them. The CDR3 extends over 11 amino acids. The CDR3 DNA sequence: TGTGCCTGGAGTGGGCAGGATTGGCAGTACTTC. It specifies CAWSGQDWQYF.

This chain connects TRBV11-3 to TRBJ2-3; D may be TRBD1 (5 bases). Germline V gene data show CDR1 as SGHNT and CDR2 as YENEEA. V was clipped by 2 bases and J by 3 bases, with 12 bases between them. This CDR3 contains 15 residues. The CDR3 is CASSLSSGATDTQYF. For the CDR3, the DNA is TGTGCCAGCAGCTTATCCTCTGGGGCGACAGATACGCAGTATTTT.

The chain recombines TRBV19 with TRBJ2-5; D perhaps matches TRBD1 (6 bases). Germline CDR1 is LNHDA and CDR2 is SQIVND (reference sequence). The V end lost 7 bases, the J end lost 5 bases, and 11 bases lay between the germline ends. This CDR3 is built from 12 residues. This CDR3 reads CASKGQSETQYF. In DNA form, the CDR3 reads TGTGCCAGTAAAGGACAGAGCGAGACCCAGTACTTC.

The CDR3 DNA sequence: TGCGCCAGCAGCCAAGGCGAGTTTTCCTACGAGCAGTACTTC. Translated, it gives CASSQGEFSYEQYF. This chain connects TRBV4-1 to TRBJ2-7; D not resolved. The CDR3 sequence is 14 residues long. Per the germline V gene, CDR1 is MGHRA and CDR2 is YSYEKL. The ends were cut back, 1 base at V and 1 base at J, with 8 bases in the middle.

The count of this clone is one. The rearrangement joins TRBV18 to TRBJ2-3; TRBD1 might be the D (5 bases). The CDR3 totals 16 residues. Trimming stripped 2 bases from V and 0 bases from J, with 12 bases between. The germline V gene has CDR1 KGHSH and CDR2 LQKENI. In nucleotides, the CDR3 is TGTGCCAGCTCACCAGAGAAAGGGGTTAGCACAGATACGCAGTATTTT. Translation gives CASSPEKGVSTDTQYF.